These 10 T cell receptor beta chains share one sample of origin, sequenced in a study of beta chain features in type 1 diabetes. Findings of the study overall: There was a moderate but significant shortening of TCRB CDR3s in all four CD4+ subsets of Type 1 diabetes patients.

These receptors' antigens are unknown. Investigators reverse transcribed all isolated RNA, so they sequenced expressed TCRB transcripts. Profiled with immunoSEQ multiplex PCR; TCRdb holds only in-frame clones, not every one. The top ten hold roughly 0.022% of the sample, which has under 850,000 clones, over 10% seen once. The specimen was naive CD4+ T cells from blood. All receptors come from a man younger than 30 with type 1 diabetes.

The V and J genes are TRBV9 and TRBJ1-2; no clear D gene. The germline V gene has CDR1 SGDLS and CDR2 YYNGEE. CDR3 length: 14 residues. Deletions cut 4 bases from V and 1 base from J, with 11 bases between. The chain's CDR3 is CASSQTGGNYGYTF. The CDR3 DNA reads as TGTGCCAGCAGCCAAACCGGAGGTAACTATGGCTACACCTTC.

The V call is TRBV30, the J call TRBJ2-7; 8 nucleotides align to TRBD1. Germline CDR1 reads GTSNPN; CDR2 reads SVGIG (reference sequence). This CDR3 is 12 amino acids long. V lost 5 bases and J lost 6; bases outside the gene matches: 6. CDR3 nucleotide sequence: TGTGCCTGGGACAGGGGATCTGGCGAGCAGTACTTC. Encoded protein: CAWDRGSGEQYF.

The V and J genes are TRBV13 and TRBJ2-3; the match to TRBD1 covers 8 bases. The CDR3 has 15 amino acids. Germline V gene sequence: CDR1 PRHDT, CDR2 FYEKMQ (reference sequence). V was pared by 5 bases and J by 3 bases, with 7 bases of the junction left unmatched. CDR3 residues: CASSGRDRLTDTQYF. CDR3 in DNA: TGTGCCAGCAGCGGCCGGGACAGGCTTACAGATACGCAGTATTTT.

V is TRBV10-3 and J is TRBJ1-1; D possibly corresponds to TRBD1 (6 bases). CDR1 is ENHRY and CDR2 is SYGVKD in the germline V gene. This CDR3 has 15 residues. Trimming removed 1 base at V and 0 bases at J, with 9 bases between. DNA for the CDR3: TGTGCCATCAGTGAGTGGACAGACCTGAACACTGAAGCTTTCTTT. This gives the protein CAISEWTDLNTEAFF.

The chain uses TRBV5-4 and TRBJ2-3; a possible D gene is TRBD2 (6 bases). This CDR3 is built from 13 residues. The V end lost 4 bases, the J end lost 2 bases, and 8 bases lay between the germline ends. In germline, CDR1 is SGHNT, CDR2 YYREEE (reference sequence). CDR3 residues: CASSGGTTDTQYF. DNA of the CDR3: TGTGCCAGCAGCGGGGGGACCACAGATACGCAGTATTTT. Based on the CDR3 plus reference TRBV5-4 and TRBJ2-3, the full variable domain is ETGVTQSPTHLIKTRGQQVTLRCSSQSGHNTVSWYQQALGQGPQFIFQYYREEENGRGNFPPRFSGLQFPNYSSELNVNALELDDSALYLCASSGGTTDTQYFGPGTRLTVL.

This clone was found a few times. CDR3 sequence reads: CSVAGSGTGGGELFF. The CDR3, as DNA: TGCAGCGTTGCGGGGAGTGGCACCGGAGGCGGGGAGCTGTTTTTT. This sequence joins TRBV29-1 and TRBJ2-2; D may be TRBD2 (5 bases). The germline V and J ends were trimmed by 4 bases and 7 bases, with 19 bases remaining between them. The germline V gene encodes CDR1 SQVTM and CDR2 ANQGSEA. The CDR3 covers 15 residues.

This clone showed up just a few times. The J gene is TRBJ2-5, the V gene TRBV4-2; TRBD2 might be the D (6 bases). The CDR3 spans 15 residues. V shed 3 bases and J shed 2 bases, with 13 bases lying between them. In germline, CDR1 is LGHNA, CDR2 YNFKEQ. CDR3 DNA sequence: TGTGCCAGCAGCCAGGATTCCGGGACTCAAGAGACCCAGTACTTC. It encodes CASSQDSGTQETQYF.

V usage is TRBV30 and J usage is TRBJ2-5, with D perhaps TRBD1 (5 bases). Germline loops: CDR1 GTSNPN, CDR2 SVGIG (reference sequence). The germline V and J ends were trimmed by 5 bases and 5 bases, with 9 bases remaining between them. This CDR3 has 11 residues. This CDR3 reads CAWGAWETQYF. The CDR3, as DNA: TGTGCCTGGGGGGCCTGGGAGACCCAGTACTTC.

This clone has just a few counts. The chain carries TRBV9 and TRBJ1-2; D may be TRBD1 (6 bases). This CDR3 region has 16 residues. Trimming took off 4 bases at V and 4 bases at J, with 20 bases between the two ends. Germline V lookup: CDR1 SGDLS, CDR2 YYNGEE. DNA for the CDR3: TGTGCCAGCAGCTCAGGAGGGGCAGGGGCGTCCTATGGCTACACCTTC. Protein product: CASSSGGAGASYGYTF.

This clone was observed a few times. The chain couples TRBV5-1 to TRBJ1-5; D call uncertain. V dropped 4 bases and J dropped 3 bases, with 8 bases sitting between them. Germline lookup yields CDR1 SGHRS and CDR2 YFSETQ. The CDR3 spans 13 residues. DNA of the CDR3: TGCGCCAGCAGCCGTGGGGACAATCAGCCCCAGCATTTT. Its protein is CASSRGDNQPQHF.